These T cell receptor beta chains were read from a single sample in a study of T cells in Graves' hyperthyroidism and ophthalmopathy. TCRdb itself ran the multiplex PCR reads through MiXCR, one entry per CDR3 protein. This sample has over 500,000 distinct CDR3 sequences, with approximately 17% found just once. Sequences were obtained from blood. The receptors were sampled from a woman between 18 and 29 years old with Graves' ophthalmopathy. CDR3s include the opening cysteine and the closing phenylalanine or tryptophan. D genes are given only for firm matches. Some rows mark clone size as missing; the rest say once, few, many or name a class of expanded clone.

size | length | J | D | V | CDR3 | DNA
few | 15 | TRBJ2-2 | TRBD1 | TRBV28 | CASRPGTGETGELFF | TGTGCCAGCAGACCCGGGACAGGGGAAACCGGGGAGCTGTTTTTT
few | 15 | TRBJ1-1 | NA | TRBV5-1 | CASSLAAGGHTEAFF | TGCGCCAGCAGCTTGGCCGCGGGGGGCCACACTGAAGCTTTCTTT
many | 16 | TRBJ2-3 | TRBD2 | TRBV27 | CASSLLSSAGKDTQYF | TGTGCCAGCAGTCTCCTCTCCTCAGCGGGAAAGGATACGCAGTATTTT
few | 14 | TRBJ1-4 | TRBD1 | TRBV7-7 | CASSAGTGNEKLFF | TGTGCTAGCAGCGCCGGGACAGGGAATGAAAAACTGTTTTTT
NA | 15 | TRBJ2-7 | TRBD2 | TRBV6-1 | CASSEYSGRGYEQYF | TGTGCCAGCAGTGAATATAGCGGGAGAGGGTACGAGCAGTACTTC
NA | 15 | TRBJ1-2 | NA | TRBV20-1 | CSARPLVGGSGGYTF | TGCAGTGCTAGACCTCTCGTAGGGGGATCGGGGGGCTACACCTTC
many | 16 | TRBJ2-1 | TRBD2 | TRBV2 | CASSEAERGVYNEQFF | TGTGCCAGCAGTGAAGCGGAACGGGGGGTTTACAATGAGCAGTTCTTC
many | 14 | TRBJ2-3 | TRBD2 | TRBV11-2 | CASRSGGSGDTQYF | TGTGCCAGCAGGAGTGGCGGGAGTGGAGATACGCAGTATTTT
NA | 15 | TRBJ1-4 | TRBD1 | TRBV25-1 | CASSDSRGINEKLFF | TGTGCCAGCAGTGATAGCAGGGGGATTAATGAAAAACTGTTTTTT
NA | 15 | TRBJ1-5 | NA | TRBV20-1 | CSAMRVGNGNQPQHF | TGCAGTGCTATGCGGGTGGGGAATGGCAATCAGCCCCAGCATTTT
few | 13 | TRBJ2-7 | NA | TRBV2 | CASSGLVSYEQYF | TGTGCCAGCAGTGGACTAGTTTCCTACGAGCAGTACTTC
NA | 16 | TRBJ1-2 | TRBD1 | TRBV19 | CASRFGQGARSYGYTF | TGTGCCAGTAGATTTGGACAGGGGGCGCGGAGCTATGGCTACACCTTC
few | 15 | TRBJ1-6 | TRBD1 | TRBV7-9 | CASSLGQGVISPLHF | TGTGCCAGCAGCCTGGGACAGGGGGTTATTTCACCCCTCCACTTT
NA | 18 | TRBJ2-7 | NA | TRBV4-2 | CASSVRQGSPGGAYEQYF | TGTGCCAGCAGCGTACGACAGGGATCGCCGGGGGGAGCCTACGAGCAGTACTTC
many | 15 | TRBJ1-1 | NA | TRBV5-1 | CASSRRTDMNTEAFF | TGCGCCAGCAGCCGGAGGACAGATATGAACACTGAAGCTTTCTTT
NA | 14 | TRBJ1-1 | TRBD1 | TRBV5-6 | CASSHKSLGQQAFF | TGTGCCAGCAGCCACAAGAGCCTGGGACAGCAAGCTTTCTTT
many | 14 | TRBJ2-7 | TRBD1 | TRBV6-1 | CASRKDREAYEQYF | TGTGCCAGCAGGAAGGACAGGGAGGCCTACGAGCAGTACTTC
many | 18 | TRBJ2-7 | NA | TRBV6-2/TRBV6-3 | CASSYLPRDGSPAYEQYF | TGTGCCAGCAGTTACTTGCCCAGGGACGGATCTCCGGCCTACGAGCAGTACTTC
NA | 15 | TRBJ1-4 | NA | TRBV5-1 | CASSLGQGTNEKLFF | TGCGCCAGCAGCTTAGGGCAGGGAACTAATGAAAAACTGTTTTTT
many | 14 | TRBJ1-4 | NA | TRBV30 | CAWSSGTLNEKLFF | TGTGCCTGGAGTTCGGGGACTCTTAATGAAAAACTGTTTTTT
few | 12 | TRBJ2-3 | NA | TRBV7-9 | CASSLELDTQYF | TGTGCCAGCAGCTTAGAGCTCGATACGCAGTATTTT
many | 16 | TRBJ2-7 | TRBD1 | TRBV6-2/TRBV6-3 | CASSSTWTGDAHEQYF | TGTGCCAGCAGTTCAACCTGGACAGGGGACGCACACGAGCAGTACTTC
many | 16 | TRBJ2-3 | NA | TRBV2 | CASSELGDPPFDTQYF | TGTGCCAGCAGTGAGCTGGGGGACCCGCCGTTTGATACGCAGTATTTT
NA | 14 | TRBJ1-4 | TRBD1 | TRBV4-2 | CASRITGGDEKLFF | TGTGCCAGCAGGATTACAGGGGGCGATGAAAAACTGTTTTTT
many | 15 | TRBJ2-1 | NA | TRBV9 | CASSDYAGSGNEQFF | TGTGCCAGCAGCGACTACGCCGGGTCGGGAAATGAGCAGTTCTTC
many | 13 | TRBJ1-1 | NA | TRBV5-1 | CASSLVGSTEAFF | TGCGCCAGCAGCTTGGTGGGTAGCACTGAAGCTTTCTTT
few | 16 | TRBJ1-5 | NA | TRBV28 | CASSLQGGGPDQPQHF | TGTGCCAGCAGTCTTCAGGGAGGTGGACCGGATCAGCCCCAGCATTTT
many | 16 | TRBJ1-1 | TRBD1 | TRBV7-2 | CASSHWKGTGNTEAFF | TGTGCCAGCAGCCATTGGAAAGGGACAGGGAACACTGAAGCTTTCTTT
NA | 16 | TRBJ2-2 | TRBD2 | TRBV11-3 | CASSLVGGSPTGELFF | TGTGCCAGCAGCTTAGTAGGCGGGAGTCCCACCGGGGAGCTGTTTTTT
few | 10 | TRBJ1-2 | NA | TRBV9 | CASSGLSYTF | TGTGCCAGCAGCGGACTAAGCTACACCTTC
NA | 17 | TRBJ2-3 | TRBD1 | TRBV27 | CASSSLGDREGGDTQYF | TGTGCCAGCAGTTCCCTAGGGGACAGGGAAGGAGGTGATACGCAGTATTTT